One sample yielded the 7 T cell receptor beta chains listed below, sequenced in a study of blood T cell repertoires in COVID-19. Profiled with immunoSEQ multiplex PCR; TCRdb holds only in-frame clones, not every one. The profile shows some 200,000 clones, about 80% of them singletons. Sequenced input: PBMCs or T cells enriched from blood (not recorded which). The origin of the receptors is a woman aged 35 to 49 with acute COVID-19.

This clone occurred once. The junction does not match germline at one end; this may be a read error. The chain carries TRBV19 and TRBJ2-6; a possible D gene is TRBD1 (5 bases). The CDR3 extends over 14 amino acids. The V gene's germline CDR1 is LNHDA and CDR2 SQIVND (reference sequence). DNA for the CDR3: TGTGCCAGTAGTATGGGTGAAGGGGTCAACGTCCTGACTTTC. It codes for CASSMGEGVNVLTF.

This chain joins TRBV2 and TRBJ2-7; 9 positions match TRBD1. In germline, CDR1 is SNHLY, CDR2 FYNNEI. The CDR3 extends over 13 amino acids. J was trimmed by 7 bases and V by 8 bases; bases with no gene match: 9. The CDR3 nucleotides are TGTGCCAGCGGAACCGGGACAGGGAAAGAGCAGTACTTC. Translation: CASGTGTGKEQYF.

CDR3 residues: CASSQDRTGYGGYTF. CDR3 in DNA: TGCGCCAGCAGCCAAGATCGGACAGGGTATGGGGGCTACACCTTC. The rearrangement links TRBV4-1 to TRBJ1-2; 8 positions match TRBD1. CDR3 length: 15 residues. Per germline, CDR1 MGHRA and CDR2 YSYEKL. With 0 bases clipped from V and 8 bases from J, the junction kept 8 bases outside the gene matches.

The chain has TRBV5-1 and TRBJ2-2, with 10 bases identical to TRBD2. V shed 1 base and J 6 bases; nucleotides not matched to a gene: 3. The germline gives CDR1 SGHRS, CDR2 YFSETQ. CDR3 length equals 15 residues. The CDR3 DNA sequence: TGCGCCAGCAGCTTGAGCGGGGGGGTCGCCGGGGAGCTGTTTTTT. Translation gives CASSLSGGVAGELFF.

This clone was counted once. The J gene is TRBJ2-7, the V gene TRBV5-1; 7 bases fit TRBD1. V dropped 3 bases and J dropped 4; count of bases not matched to a gene: 16. This CDR3 has 17 amino acids. Germline V gives CDR1 SGHRS, CDR2 YFSETQ. The CDR3 region is CASSSAAGTAILYEQYF. CDR3 bases: TGCGCCAGCAGCTCGGCCGCCGGGACAGCAATTTTATACGAGCAGTACTTC. Drawing the rest from reference TRBV5-1 and TRBJ2-7, the complete variable domain is KAGVTQTPRYLIKTRGQQVTLSCSPISGHRSVSWYQQTPGQGLQFLFEYFSETQRNKGNFPGRFSGRQFSNSRSEMNVSTLELGDSALYLCASSSAAGTAILYEQYFGPGTRLTVT.

CDR3 in DNA: TGTGCCAGCCAAAAGAGGGCGGGAGGGCGCACAGATACGCAGTATTTT. Its protein product is CASQKRAGGRTDTQYF. The chain combines TRBV27 with TRBJ2-3, with 9 positions matching TRBD2. Germline V CDR1 and CDR2: MNHEY, SMNVEV (reference sequence). The V and J ends lost 8 bases and 1 base, in that order; junction bases with no gene match: 10. There are 16 residues in the CDR3.

This clone was observed a handful of times. The V gene is TRBV3-1 (or the pseudogene TRBV3-2), the J gene TRBJ1-4; 7 bases fit TRBD1. J gave up 6 bases and V 0 bases, and 16 bases lay outside the gene matches. Germline V lookup: CDR1 LGHDT, CDR2 YNNKEL (reference sequence). This CDR3 has 19 residues. This CDR3 reads CASSQETPKPGQKHEKLFF. CDR3 sequence (DNA): TGTGCCAGCAGCCAAGAAACGCCCAAGCCGGGACAGAAGCATGAAAAACTGTTTTTT.